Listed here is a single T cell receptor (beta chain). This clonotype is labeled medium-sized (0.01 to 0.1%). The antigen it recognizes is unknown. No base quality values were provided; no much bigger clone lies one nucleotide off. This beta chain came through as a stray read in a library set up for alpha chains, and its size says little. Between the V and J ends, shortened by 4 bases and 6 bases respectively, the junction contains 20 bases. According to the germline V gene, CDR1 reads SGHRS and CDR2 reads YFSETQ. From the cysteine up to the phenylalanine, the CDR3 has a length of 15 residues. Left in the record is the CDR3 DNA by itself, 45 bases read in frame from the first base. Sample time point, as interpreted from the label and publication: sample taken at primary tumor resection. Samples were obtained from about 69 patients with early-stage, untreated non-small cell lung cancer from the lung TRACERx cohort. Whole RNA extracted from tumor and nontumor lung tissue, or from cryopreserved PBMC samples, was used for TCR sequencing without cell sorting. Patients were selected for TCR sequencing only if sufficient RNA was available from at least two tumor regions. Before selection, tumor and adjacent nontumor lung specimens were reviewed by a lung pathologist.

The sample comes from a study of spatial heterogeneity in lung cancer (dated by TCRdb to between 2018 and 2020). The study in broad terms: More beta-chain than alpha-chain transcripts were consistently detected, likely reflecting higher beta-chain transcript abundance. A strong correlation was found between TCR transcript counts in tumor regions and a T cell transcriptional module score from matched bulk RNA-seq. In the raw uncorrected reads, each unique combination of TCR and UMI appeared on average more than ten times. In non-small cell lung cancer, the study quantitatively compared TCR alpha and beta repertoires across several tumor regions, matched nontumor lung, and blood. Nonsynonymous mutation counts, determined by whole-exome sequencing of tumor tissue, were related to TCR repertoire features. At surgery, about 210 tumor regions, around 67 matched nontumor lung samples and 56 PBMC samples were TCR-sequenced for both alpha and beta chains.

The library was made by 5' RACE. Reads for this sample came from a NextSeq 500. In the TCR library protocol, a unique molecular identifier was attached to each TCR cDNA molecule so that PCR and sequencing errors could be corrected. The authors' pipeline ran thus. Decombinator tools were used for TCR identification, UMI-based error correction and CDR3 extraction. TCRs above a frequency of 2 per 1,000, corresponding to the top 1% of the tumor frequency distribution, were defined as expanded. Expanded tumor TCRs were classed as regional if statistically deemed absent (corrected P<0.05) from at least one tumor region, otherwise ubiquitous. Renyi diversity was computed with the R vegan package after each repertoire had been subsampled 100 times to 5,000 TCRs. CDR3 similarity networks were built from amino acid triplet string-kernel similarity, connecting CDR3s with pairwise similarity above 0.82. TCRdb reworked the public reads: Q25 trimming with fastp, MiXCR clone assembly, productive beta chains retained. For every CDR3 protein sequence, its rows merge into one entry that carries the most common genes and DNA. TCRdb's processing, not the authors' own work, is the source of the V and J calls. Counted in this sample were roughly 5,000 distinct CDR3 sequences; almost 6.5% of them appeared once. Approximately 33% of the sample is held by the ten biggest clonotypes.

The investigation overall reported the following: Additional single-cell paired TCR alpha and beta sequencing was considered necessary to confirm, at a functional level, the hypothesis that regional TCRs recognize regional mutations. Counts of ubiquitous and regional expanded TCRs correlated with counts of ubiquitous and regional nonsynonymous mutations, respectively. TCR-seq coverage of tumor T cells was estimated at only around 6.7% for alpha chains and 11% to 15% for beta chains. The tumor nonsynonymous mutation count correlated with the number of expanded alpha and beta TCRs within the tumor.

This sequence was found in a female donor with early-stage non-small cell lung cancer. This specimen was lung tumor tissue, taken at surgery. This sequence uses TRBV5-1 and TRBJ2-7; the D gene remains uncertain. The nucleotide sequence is TGCGCCAGCAGCGTGGGCCGCAACCGGGCCCGCGAGCAGTACTTC. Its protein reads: CASSVGRNRAREQYF.